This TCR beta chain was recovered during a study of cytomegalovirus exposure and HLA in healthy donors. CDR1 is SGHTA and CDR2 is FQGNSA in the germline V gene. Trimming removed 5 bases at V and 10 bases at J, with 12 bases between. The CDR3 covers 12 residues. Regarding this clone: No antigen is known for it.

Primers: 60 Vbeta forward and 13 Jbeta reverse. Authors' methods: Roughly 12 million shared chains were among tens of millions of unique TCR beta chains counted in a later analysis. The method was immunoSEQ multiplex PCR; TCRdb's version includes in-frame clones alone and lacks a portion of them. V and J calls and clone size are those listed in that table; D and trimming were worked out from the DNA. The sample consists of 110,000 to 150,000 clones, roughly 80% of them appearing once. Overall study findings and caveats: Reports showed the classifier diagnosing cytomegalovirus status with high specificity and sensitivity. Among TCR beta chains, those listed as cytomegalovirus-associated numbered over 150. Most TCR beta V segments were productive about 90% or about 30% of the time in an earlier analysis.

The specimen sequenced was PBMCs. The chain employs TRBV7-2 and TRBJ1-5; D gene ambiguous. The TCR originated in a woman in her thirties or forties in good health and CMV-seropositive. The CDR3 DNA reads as TGTGCCAGCAGCCCCACCGGGAACCCCCAGCATTTT. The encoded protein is CASSPTGNPQHF.